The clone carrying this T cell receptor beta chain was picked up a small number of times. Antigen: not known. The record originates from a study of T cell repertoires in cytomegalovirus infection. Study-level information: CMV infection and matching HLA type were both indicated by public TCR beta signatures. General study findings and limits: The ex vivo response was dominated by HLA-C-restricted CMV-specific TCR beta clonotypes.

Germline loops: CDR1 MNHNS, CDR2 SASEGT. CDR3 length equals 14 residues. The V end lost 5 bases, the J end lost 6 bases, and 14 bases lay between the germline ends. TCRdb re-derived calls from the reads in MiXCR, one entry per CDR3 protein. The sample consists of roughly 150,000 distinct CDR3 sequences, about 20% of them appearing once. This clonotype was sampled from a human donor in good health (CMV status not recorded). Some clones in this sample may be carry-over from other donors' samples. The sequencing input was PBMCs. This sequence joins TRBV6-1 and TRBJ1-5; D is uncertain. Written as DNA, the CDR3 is TGTGCCAGCAGTCATGGGGAAGGAGGTCAGCCCCAGCATTTT. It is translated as CASSHGEGGQPQHF.